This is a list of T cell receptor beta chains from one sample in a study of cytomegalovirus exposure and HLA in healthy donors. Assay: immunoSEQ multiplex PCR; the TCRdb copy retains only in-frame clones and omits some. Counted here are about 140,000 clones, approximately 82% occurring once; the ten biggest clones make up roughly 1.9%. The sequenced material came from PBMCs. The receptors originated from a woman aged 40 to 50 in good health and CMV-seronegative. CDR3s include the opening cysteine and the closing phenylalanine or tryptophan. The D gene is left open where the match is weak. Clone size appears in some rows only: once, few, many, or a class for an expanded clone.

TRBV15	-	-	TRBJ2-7	TGTGCCACCAGCAGAGGGATCCAGGATGCCTACGAGCAGTACTTC	CATSRGIQDAYEQYF
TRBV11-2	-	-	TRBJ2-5	TGTGCCAGCAGCTTTAGTTGGGAGACCCAGTACTTC	CASSFSWETQYF
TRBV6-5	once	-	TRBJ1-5	TGTGCCAGCAGTTACTCGATGAGGGGGAATCAGCCCCAGCATTTT	CASSYSMRGNQPQHF
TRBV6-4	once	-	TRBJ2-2	TGTGCCAGAGCGCAGGGGGGCGCCTTTAGCGGGGAGCTGTTTTTT	CARAQGGAFSGELFF
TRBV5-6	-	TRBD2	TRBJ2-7	TGTGCCAGCAGTGTAGCCGGGACTAGCGTCTACGAGCAGTACTTC	CASSVAGTSVYEQYF
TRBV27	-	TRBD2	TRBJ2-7	TGTGCCAGCAGTTTACAAGCGGGAGGGTCTTACGAGCAGTACTTC	CASSLQAGGSYEQYF
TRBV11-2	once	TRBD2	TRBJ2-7	TGTGCCAGCAGCTTCGTTAGCGGGAGAGCCCCCTACGAGCAGTACTTC	CASSFVSGRAPYEQYF
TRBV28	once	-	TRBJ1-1	TGTGCCAGCGGAGGGATCTCGTGGATCACTGAAGCTTTCTTT	CASGGISWITEAFF
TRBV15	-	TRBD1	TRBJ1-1	TGTGCCACCAGCAGAGGTGGACAGGGAGGCACTGAAGCTTTCTTT	CATSRGGQGGTEAFF
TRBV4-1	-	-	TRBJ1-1	TGCGCCAGCAGCCCACCGGGACTTGGCGCTTTCTTT	CASSPPGLGAFF
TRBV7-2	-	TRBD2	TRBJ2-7	TGTGCCAGCAGCTCTGGACTAGTCTTAGGCGAGCAGTACTTC	CASSSGLVLGEQYF